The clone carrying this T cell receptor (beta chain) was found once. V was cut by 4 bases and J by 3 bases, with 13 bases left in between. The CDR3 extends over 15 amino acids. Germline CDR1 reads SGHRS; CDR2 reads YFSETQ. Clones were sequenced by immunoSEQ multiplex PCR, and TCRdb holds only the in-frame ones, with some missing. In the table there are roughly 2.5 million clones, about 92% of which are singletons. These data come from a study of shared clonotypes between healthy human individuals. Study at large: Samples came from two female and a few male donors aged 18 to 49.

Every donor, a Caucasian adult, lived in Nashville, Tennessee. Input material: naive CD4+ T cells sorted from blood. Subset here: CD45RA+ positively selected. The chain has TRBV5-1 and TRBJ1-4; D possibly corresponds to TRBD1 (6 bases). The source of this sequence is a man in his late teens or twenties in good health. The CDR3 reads CASSALQGANEKLFF. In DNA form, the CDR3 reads TGCGCCAGCAGCGCACTACAGGGAGCTAATGAAAAACTGTTTTTT.